This entry lists 19 T cell receptor beta chains sequenced from one sample in a study of shared clonotypes between healthy human individuals. Method: immunoSEQ multiplex PCR; TCRdb's copy keeps in-frame clones and lacks some. The data show hundreds of thousands of clones, 90% to 97% seen once. Naive CD8 cells lacked CD45RO, underwent positive selection for CCR7 and left out terminally differentiated effector memory CD45RA+ cells. The material sequenced was naive CD8+ T cells sorted from blood. All receptors derive from a man younger than 45 in good health.

The chain employs TRBV18 and TRBJ2-7; D unclear. Germline-derived CDR1 and CDR2 are KGHSH and LQKENI. The CDR3 length is 16 residues. Trimming left V 3 bases short and J 2 bases short, with 17 bases between. DNA of the CDR3: TGTGCCAGCTCACCCCCGGGCCGACTCTCCCCCTACGAGCAGTACTTC. It codes for CASSPPGRLSPYEQYF. Variable domain in full (rest from reference TRBV18 and TRBJ2-7): NAGVMQNPRHLVRRRGQEARLRCSPMKGHSHVYWYRQLPEEGLKFMVYLQKENIIDESGMPKERFSAEFPKEGPSILRIQQVVRGDSAAYFCASSPPGRLSPYEQYFGPGTRLTVT.

V and J are TRBV9 and TRBJ2-2, with 7 bases matching TRBD1. The germline CDR1 and CDR2 sequences are SGDLS and YYNGEE. After removal of 3 bases from V and 4 bases from J, the junction contained 9 bases not matched to a gene. The CDR3 consists of 16 residues. CDR3 sequence (DNA): TGTGCCAGCAGCGCCCAGAAGGGGGCGGGCACCGGGGAGCTGTTTTTT. Its protein product is CASSAQKGAGTGELFF. Supplemented by reference TRBV9 and TRBJ2-2, the full variable domain reads DSGVTQTPKHLITATGQRVTLRCSPRSGDLSVYWYQQSLDQGLQFLIQYYNGEERAKGNILERFSAQQFPDLHSELNLSSLELGDSALYFCASSAQKGAGTGELFFGEGSRLTVL.

The V and J genes are TRBV6-5 and TRBJ2-3, with D maybe TRBD2 (6 bases). The CDR3 is 15 amino acids. Deletions cut 2 bases from V and 9 bases from J, with 18 bases between. Germline V CDR1 and CDR2: MNHEY, SVGAGI. The CDR3 protein is CASSYTSGSPDTQYF. In DNA, the CDR3 is TGTGCCAGCAGTTACACGAGCGGGTCCCCGGACACGCAGTATTTT.

The J gene is TRBJ2-3, the V gene TRBV7-7; weak D call: TRBD2 (6 bases). Germline values: CDR1 SSHAT, CDR2 FNYEAQ (reference sequence). Trimming took 0 bases from V and 6 from J, leaving 13 bases between them. The CDR3 has 15 residues. The CDR3 bases are TGTGCCAGCAGCTTAGCCGTCGGGAGAAGCGATACGCAGTATTTT. Protein product: CASSLAVGRSDTQYF. The whole variable domain, remainder taken from reference TRBV7-7 and TRBJ2-3, is GAGVSQSPRYKVTKRGQDVTLRCDPISSHATLYWYQQALGQGPEFLTYFNYEAQPDKSGLPSDRFSAERPEGSISTLTIQRTEQRDSAMYRCASSLAVGRSDTQYFGPGTRLTVL.

The chain couples TRBV18 to TRBJ1-1; 9 bases are shared with TRBD1. Germline V gene lookup returns CDR1 KGHSH and CDR2 LQKENI. The V gene end was trimmed by 3 bases and the J gene end by 0 bases; junction bases not matched to a gene: 11. This CDR3 region has 18 residues. CDR3 in DNA: TGTGCCAGCTCACCGGCGCCAACAGGGGGCCTCATGAACACTGAAGCTTTCTTT. It translates to CASSPAPTGGLMNTEAFF.

The chain uses TRBV5-4 and TRBJ2-1, with TRBD2 as a possible D gene (6 bases). Germline V gene lookup returns CDR1 SGHNT and CDR2 YYREEE (reference sequence). The CDR3 loop spans 15 amino acids. The V gene lost 2 bases and the J gene lost 3 bases, with 12 bases spanning the gap. CDR3 sequence: CASSLPGVNYNEQFF. In DNA form, the CDR3 reads TGTGCCAGCAGCTTACCGGGAGTGAACTACAATGAGCAGTTCTTC.

V is TRBV28 and J is TRBJ2-1, with D possibly TRBD1 on 5 matching bases. The CDR3 extends over 15 amino acids. Trimming took 4 bases from V and 1 from J, leaving 11 bases between them. Germline CDR1 MDHEN, CDR2 SYDVKM. CDR3: CASSYWGESYNEQFF. For the CDR3, the DNA is TGTGCCAGCAGTTACTGGGGCGAGTCCTACAATGAGCAGTTCTTC.

Comment on this clone: Other DNA sequences in the sample encode the same CDR3. V gene TRBV5-1 combines with J gene TRBJ2-7; no definite D call. This CDR3 has 14 amino acids. In germline, CDR1 is SGHRS, CDR2 YFSETQ. V was cut by 0 bases and J by 2 bases, with 9 bases left in between. CDR3 residues: CASSLVGGTYEQYF. CDR3 bases: TGCGCCAGCAGCTTGGTTGGTGGAACCTACGAGCAGTACTTC.

J is TRBJ1-1 and V is TRBV9, with TRBD1 matching 9 bases. The V gene end was trimmed by 6 bases and the J gene end by 4 bases; junction bases not matched to a gene: 13. The CDR3 is made up of 16 amino acids. The germline CDR1 and CDR2 sequences are SGDLS and YYNGEE. The CDR3 is CASTGMGQGLTTEAFF. CDR3 sequence (DNA): TGTGCCAGCACCGGTATGGGACAGGGTCTTACCACTGAAGCTTTCTTT.

This clone was seen a single time. In nucleotides, the CDR3 is TGTGCCAGCAGACCTCGTAGGGACTTGTGGGGTGAGCAGTTCTTC. This translates into CASRPRRDLWGEQFF. The chain is built from TRBV7-6 and TRBJ2-1; the D gene is possibly TRBD2 (6 bases). Germline V gives CDR1 SGHVS, CDR2 FNYEAQ. CDR3 length equals 15 residues. V was clipped by 6 bases and J by 9 bases, with 21 bases between them.

The CDR3 loop reads CASSFPGQGIEKLFF. Written as DNA, the CDR3 is TGTGCCAGCAGCTTCCCGGGACAGGGAATAGAAAAACTGTTTTTT. The chain links TRBV5-5 to TRBJ1-4; 9 positions agree with TRBD1. CDR1 and CDR2 (germline): SGHKS, YYEKEE (reference sequence). The CDR3 is made up of 15 amino acids. J was trimmed by 8 bases and V by 2 bases; bases with no gene match: 7.

This clone was found once. The genes are TRBV28 and TRBJ2-7; 9 bases align to TRBD2. Germline V gene sequence: CDR1 MDHEN, CDR2 SYDVKM. After removal of 5 bases from V and 1 base from J, the junction contained 9 bases not matched to a gene. This CDR3 spans 16 amino acids. CDR3: CASSVGSGRGSYEQYF. The CDR3 region has the DNA TGTGCCAGCAGTGTAGGTAGCGGGAGAGGTTCCTACGAGCAGTACTTC.

This chain links TRBV7-2 with TRBJ2-3; 7 bases map to TRBD2. Germline V lookup: CDR1 SGHTA, CDR2 FQGNSA. Trimming at V came to 5 bases and at J to 4 bases, leaving 15 bases not matched to a gene. The CDR3 sequence is 17 residues long. The CDR3 loop is CASSLAILAAMADTQYF. CDR3 in DNA: TGTGCCAGCAGCCTTGCCATCCTAGCGGCGATGGCAGATACGCAGTATTTT.

V usage is TRBV11-2 and J usage is TRBJ2-1, with D unresolved. CDR1 SGHAT and CDR2 FQNNGV come from the germline V gene. This CDR3 contains 13 residues. V was trimmed by 5 bases and J by 8 bases, leaving 13 bases between them. The CDR3 reads CASSPTNGDEQFF. CDR3 sequence (DNA): TGTGCCAGCAGCCCCACAAATGGGGATGAGCAGTTCTTC.

V is TRBV11-3 and J is TRBJ2-6; 8 bases are a match to TRBD2. CDR3 length: 20 amino acids. V lost 5 bases to trimming and J lost 0 bases; unmatched junction nucleotides: 15. CDR1 is SGHNT, CDR2 YENEEA, per germline. CDR3 loop: CASSPGLTSGYPSGANVLTF. In nucleotides, the CDR3 is TGTGCCAGCAGCCCCGGCCTTACTAGCGGCTACCCCTCTGGGGCCAACGTCCTGACTTTC.

This clone has just one count. The V and J genes are TRBV7-9 and TRBJ2-7; D not certain. Germline lookup yields CDR1 SEHNR and CDR2 FQNEAQ (reference sequence). The CDR3 extends over 13 amino acids. The germline V and J ends were trimmed by 1 base and 1 base, with 5 bases remaining between them. Here the CDR3 DNA reads TGTGCCAGCAGCTTAGACCAGTCCTACGAGCAGTACTTC. Translation gives CASSLDQSYEQYF.

The chain is built from TRBV5-4 and TRBJ1-1; D is unclear. This CDR3 comprises 13 residues. V lost 4 bases to trimming and J lost 8 bases, with 15 bases between them. The germline gives CDR1 SGHNT, CDR2 YYREEE (reference sequence). This CDR3 reads CASSPPSGEEAFF. CDR3 nucleotide sequence: TGTGCCAGCAGCCCCCCCAGTGGGGAGGAAGCTTTCTTT.

The chain is built from TRBV7-8 and TRBJ2-1, with 7 bases aligning to TRBD2. Germline CDR1 and CDR2: SGHVS and FQNEAQ. The trim removed 4 bases at V and 3 bases at J, leaving 6 bases unmatched. This CDR3 comprises 15 residues. CDR3 in DNA: TGTGCCAGCAGCTACCGAGCGGGGAGCTACAATGAGCAGTTCTTC. This codes for CASSYRAGSYNEQFF.

The V call is TRBV14, the J call TRBJ1-5; a possible D gene is TRBD1 (5 bases). The length of the CDR3 is 19 residues. V shed 1 base and J shed 5 bases, with 24 bases lying between them. Germline V lookup: CDR1 SGHDN, CDR2 FVKESK. DNA for the CDR3: TGTGCCAGCAGCCAAGGAGACACGAAGGGCACAGGTAATTATCAGCCCCAGCATTTT. Translation gives CASSQGDTKGTGNYQPQHF.